Each of the 25 T cell receptor beta chains below was sequenced from the same sample in a study of PD-1 blockade in classical Hodgkin lymphoma (dated by TCRdb to the early 2020s). This specimen's time point label, per the study, means: cycle 1 day 1 (C1D1), immediately before nivolumab initiation. Every trial patient had relapsed after autologous stem cell transplantation, and cohorts A, B and C differed in prior brentuximab vedotin exposure. The method behind the library was the immunoSEQ multiplex PCR assay. Here the immuneACCESS table is served through TCRdb, limited to in-frame sequences with V and J called. Missing clones are a known gap in these copies; in checked studies unresolved V genes cover under half, and the rest lacks a known reason. The sample table shows about 13,000 clones, and around 75% are seen once. Approximately 25% of the sample belongs to the ten largest clones. Sequenced here: peripheral blood mononuclear cells (PBMCs), sampled at baseline. The receptors originated from a human donor with classical Hodgkin lymphoma.

This chain links TRBV5-4 with TRBJ2-5, with 8 positions matching TRBD1. V lost 5 bases and J lost 2; bases outside the gene matches: 8. The CDR3 is 15 residues long. Germline CDR1 and CDR2: SGHNT and YYREEE (reference sequence). CDR3 amino acids: CASSIRGRGQETQYF. The CDR3 DNA follows: TGTGCCAGCAGTATCAGGGGGCGAGGGCAAGAGACCCAGTACTTC.

V and J are TRBV5-1 and TRBJ2-5; 11 bases fit TRBD2. Unmatched junction bases numbered 4, after V lost 4 bases and J lost 2 bases. This CDR3 contains 15 residues. CDR1 and CDR2 (germline): SGHRS, YFSETQ. CDR3 sequence reads: CASSPGLAAQETQYF. CDR3 nucleotide sequence: TGCGCCAGCAGCCCGGGACTAGCGGCACAAGAGACCCAGTACTTC. Full variable domain (missing parts from reference TRBV5-1 and TRBJ2-5): KAGVTQTPRYLIKTRGQQVTLSCSPISGHRSVSWYQQTPGQGLQFLFEYFSETQRNKGNFPGRFSGRQFSNSRSEMNVSTLELGDSALYLCASSPGLAAQETQYFGPGTRLLVL.

The rearrangement links TRBV14 to TRBJ2-1; D not certain. CDR3 length equals 13 residues. Germline-derived CDR1 and CDR2 are SGHDN and FVKESK. The germline V and J ends were trimmed by 0 bases and 8 bases, with 8 bases remaining between them. The CDR3 sequence: CASSQEWMDEQFF. The CDR3, as DNA: TGTGCCAGCAGCCAAGAATGGATGGATGAGCAGTTCTTC.

This sequence joins TRBV5-6 and TRBJ2-5; D is perhaps TRBD1 (5 bases). V gave up 1 base and J gave up 5 bases, with 9 bases separating them. Germline V gene sequence: CDR1 SGHDT, CDR2 YYEEEE. The CDR3 runs to 13 residues. CDR3 region: CASSLRTPETQYF. The DNA of the CDR3 is TGTGCCAGCAGCTTGAGGACACCGGAGACCCAGTACTTC.

The chain links TRBV4-1 to TRBJ2-5, with TRBD1 identical over 8 bases. The last part of the DNA fits TRBJ2-7 better; the J call may be wrong. The CDR3 runs 16 residues. The germline V gene encodes CDR1 MGHRA and CDR2 YSYEKL. The DNA for the CDR3 is TGCGCCAGCAGCCAGCTTCCGGGACAGGCATCCTACGAGCAGTACTTC. Translation: CASSQLPGQASYEQYF.

The chain carries TRBV5-1 and TRBJ2-1; 13 nucleotides agree with TRBD2. CDR3 length: 17 residues. V lost 1 base, J lost 10 bases, and 11 bases stayed unmatched. Germline V gene data show CDR1 as SGHRS and CDR2 as YFSETQ. The CDR3 reads CASSLTSGRATIGEQFF. Here the CDR3 DNA reads TGCGCCAGCAGCTTGACTAGCGGGAGGGCAACAATCGGGGAGCAGTTCTTC.

This clone was seen a few times. The chain joins TRBV19 to TRBJ1-1; TRBD1 matches at 8 bases. Trimming took 4 bases from V and 8 from J; bases not matched to a gene: 6. CDR1 is LNHDA and CDR2 is SQIVND in the germline V gene (reference sequence). The CDR3 extends over 13 amino acids. This CDR3 reads CASSTSRGQEAFF. The CDR3 DNA reads TGTGCCAGTAGTACCTCCAGGGGGCAAGAAGCTTTCTTT.

This clone was seen more than once but under ten times. The chain combines TRBV23-1 with TRBJ1-3; the D gene is possibly TRBD1 (5 bases). TRBV23-1 is filed as an ORF, its function uncertain. CDR3 length equals 16 residues. Trimming took 0 bases from V and 0 from J, leaving 9 bases between them. CDR3 in DNA: TGCGCCAGCAGTCAATCTCACGGACACTCTGGAAACACCATATATTTT. Amino acids: CASSQSHGHSGNTIYF.

This chain joins TRBV6-1 and TRBJ2-7; tentative D call: TRBD1 (6 bases). V lost 5 bases and J lost 2, with 10 bases in between. Germline assignment: CDR1 MNHNS and CDR2 SASEGT. The CDR3 is 13 amino acids. Here the CDR3 DNA reads TGTGCCAGCAGTCGGACAGCTACCTACGAGCAGTACTTC. This gives the protein CASSRTATYEQYF.

The genes are TRBV7-9 and TRBJ2-1; 9 positions match TRBD2. The germline gives CDR1 SEHNR, CDR2 FQNEAQ (reference sequence). The CDR3 covers 15 residues. With 5 bases clipped from V and 6 bases from J, the junction kept 8 bases outside the gene matches. This chain's CDR3 is CASSRTSGWGNEQFF. For the CDR3, the DNA is TGTGCCAGCAGCCGTACTAGCGGGTGGGGCAATGAGCAGTTCTTC.

This clone is judged medium-sized. Other DNA sequences in the same sample also yield this CDR3. The gene calls are TRBV5-1 and TRBJ1-1; no firm D call. CDR3 size: 13 residues. From germline, CDR1 is SGHRS and CDR2 YFSETQ. Trimming left V 0 bases short and J 0 bases short, with 3 bases between. The CDR3 reads CASSLEVNTEAFF. As DNA, the CDR3 is TGCGCCAGCAGCTTGGAAGTGAACACTGAAGCTTTCTTT.

The rearrangement uses TRBV28 and TRBJ1-2; 7 bases fit TRBD1. Germline V gene sequence: CDR1 MDHEN, CDR2 SYDVKM. The trim removed 2 bases at V and 7 bases at J, leaving 1 base unmatched. This CDR3 region has 12 residues. The CDR3 DNA follows: TGTGCCAGCAGTTTAACAGGGGTTGGCTACACCTTC. As protein: CASSLTGVGYTF.

This clone qualifies as medium-sized (0.01 to 0.1%). Additional DNA sequences in this sample encode the identical CDR3. The gene calls are TRBV28 and TRBJ2-3, with a possible D match to TRBD2 (6 bases). The CDR3 is made up of 15 amino acids. Trimming shortened V by 3 bases and J by 3 bases, and 13 bases separated the two germline ends. Germline lookup yields CDR1 MDHEN and CDR2 SYDVKM. The CDR3: CASSFLVAETDTQYF. CDR3 coding DNA: TGTGCCAGCAGTTTCCTGGTAGCGGAGACAGATACGCAGTATTTT. Drawing the rest from reference TRBV28 and TRBJ2-3, the complete variable domain is DVKVTQSSRYLVKRTGEKVFLECVQDMDHENMFWYRQDPGLGLRLIYFSYDVKMKEKGDIPEGYSVSREKKERFSLILESASTNQTSMYLCASSFLVAETDTQYFGPGTRLTVL.

This chain connects TRBV18 to TRBJ2-7; TRBD2 aligns across 13 bases. Losses at the gene ends were 5 bases for V and 7 bases for J; bases not matched to a gene: 8. The V gene's germline CDR1 is KGHSH and CDR2 LQKENI. The CDR3 totals 15 residues. The CDR3 sequence: CASSSGLAGVGEQYF. The CDR3 DNA reads TGTGCCAGCTCATCCGGACTAGCGGGAGTGGGAGAGCAGTACTTC.

The chain recombines TRBV7-2 with TRBJ2-2, with D perhaps matching TRBD1 (6 bases). Germline V gene data show CDR1 as SGHTA and CDR2 as FQGNSA. The CDR3 totals 13 residues. V gave up 5 bases and J gave up 5 bases, with 9 bases separating them. The CDR3 loop is CASSNRATGELFF. DNA of the CDR3: TGTGCCAGCAGCAACAGGGCTACCGGGGAGCTGTTTTTT.

This clone occurred once. This chain joins TRBV10-3 and TRBJ2-1; 14 bases agree with TRBD2. The CDR3 runs 16 residues. The V gene's germline CDR1 is ENHRY and CDR2 SYGVKD. V shed 4 bases, J shed 7 bases, and the junction held 6 bases outside the gene matches. The CDR3 DNA sequence: TGTGCCATCAGTGCAGGGAGACTAGCGGGAGGGAATGAGCAGTTCTTC. Translation gives CAISAGRLAGGNEQFF.

Notes on this clone: The same CDR3 also results from other DNA sequences found in this sample. The chain is built from TRBV9 and TRBJ2-7; perhaps TRBD2 as D (6 bases). Trimming left V 0 bases short and J 6 bases short, with 13 bases between. The CDR3 covers 14 residues. Germline V lookup: CDR1 SGDLS, CDR2 YYNGEE. The CDR3 DNA follows: TGTGCCAGCAGCGTAGCGGGAGAGGGATCCGAGCAGTACTTC. This sequence encodes CASSVAGEGSEQYF.

The chain recombines TRBV6-1 with TRBJ2-7, with D perhaps matching TRBD2 (6 bases). Germline loops: CDR1 MNHNS, CDR2 SASEGT. The germline V and J ends were trimmed by 6 bases and 3 bases, with 6 bases remaining between them. The CDR3 is 11 amino acids. The CDR3 protein is CASRRGYEQYF. DNA of the CDR3: TGTGCCAGCAGGCGGGGCTACGAGCAGTACTTC.

The V call is TRBV5-4, the J call TRBJ1-6; the match to TRBD1 covers 7 bases. The CDR3 extends over 15 amino acids. The V gene's germline CDR1 is SGHNT and CDR2 YYREEE (reference sequence). After removal of 4 bases from V and 5 bases from J, the junction contained 6 bases not matched to a gene. CDR3 region: CASSTFDRDNSPLHF. The CDR3 region has the DNA TGTGCCAGCAGCACCTTCGACAGGGATAATTCACCCCTCCACTTT.

The chain carries TRBV10-3 and TRBJ2-7; 8 nucleotides align to TRBD1. Trimming cost V 4 bases and J 5 bases; bases outside gene matches: 7. Germline V lookup: CDR1 ENHRY, CDR2 SYGVKD. This CDR3 spans 14 amino acids. The CDR3 region has the DNA TGTGCCATCAGTGCCGGGCAGGGGGCAGACGAGCAGTACTTC. Amino acid sequence: CAISAGQGADEQYF.

This chain uses TRBV14 with TRBJ2-6; 7 nucleotides match TRBD1. The CDR3 runs to 19 residues. V trimming: 1 base; J trimming: 0 bases; junction bases outside the gene matches: 9. CDR1 and CDR2 from the germline V gene are SGHDN and FVKESK. The CDR3 nucleotides read TGTGCCAGCAGCCAAGGTTTAGGGACAGCCTTCTCTGGGGCCAACGTCCTGACTTTC. This encodes CASSQGLGTAFSGANVLTF.

This clone was detected a few times. The rearrangement joins TRBV2 to TRBJ2-4, with D maybe TRBD2 (5 bases). CDR3 size: 15 residues. Germline V gives CDR1 SNHLY, CDR2 FYNNEI. V dropped 3 bases and J dropped 0 bases, with 9 bases sitting between them. CDR3 loop: CASSDVRVAKNIQYF. In DNA form, the CDR3 reads TGTGCCAGCAGTGATGTGAGGGTAGCCAAAAACATTCAGTACTTC.

This chain uses TRBV28 with TRBJ2-7; the D gene is possibly TRBD1 (5 bases). Germline V gives CDR1 MDHEN, CDR2 SYDVKM. This CDR3 has 15 amino acids. Deletions cut 7 bases from V and 4 bases from J, with 20 bases between. The CDR3 reads CASKIGQGPSYEQYF. The CDR3 region has the DNA TGTGCCAGCAAAATTGGTCAGGGCCCCTCATACGAGCAGTACTTC.

CDR3 nucleotide sequence: TGTGCCAGCAGCTCTCCCCCCGGAAACACCATATATTTT. It translates to CASSSPPGNTIYF. The chain uses TRBV11-2 and TRBJ1-3, with D hard to call. Trimming took off 4 bases at V and 4 bases at J, with 8 bases between the two ends. The germline CDR1 and CDR2 sequences are SGHAT and FQNNGV. The CDR3 extends over 13 amino acids.

This clone turned up a few times. This chain links TRBV6-5 with TRBJ2-2; weak D call: TRBD1 (5 bases). The V gene's germline CDR1 is MNHEY and CDR2 SVGAGI. Trimming took 6 bases from V and 0 from J, leaving 11 bases between them. The CDR3 has 15 residues. CDR3 DNA sequence: TGTGCCAGCAGCCGACAGAGAACGAACACCGGGGAGCTGTTTTTT. The encoded protein is CASSRQRTNTGELFF.